This T cell receptor (beta chain) came from a study of neoadjuvant anti-PD-1 for oral cavity cancer. Study-level information: Patients without progression got a fourth dose around day 43. General study results and limits: Higher pretreatment blood Treg/Th17 ratios correlated with higher pretreatment blood and lower post-treatment tumor TCRbeta clonality.

PBMC libraries mostly used 450 to 600 ng of input genomic DNA, with six replicates per sample. The assay was immunoSEQ multiplex PCR, and TCRdb's table has in-frame clones only and misses some. The repertoire holds about 15,000 clones, about 59% seen once, with over 2% in the top ten. The germline CDR1 and CDR2 sequences are SGHVS and FNYEAQ. The CDR3 has 14 amino acids. V lost 1 base to trimming and J lost 3 bases, with 8 bases between them. To note about this clone: The antigen remains unidentified.

Specimen: PBMCs, collected before nivolumab (anti-PD-1) treatment. The V and J genes are TRBV7-6 and TRBJ2-3, with D perhaps matching TRBD1 (5 bases). This clonotype originated in a person aged 40 to 85 with oral cavity squamous cell carcinoma. The CDR3 sequence: CASSLEGRTDTQYF. The CDR3 DNA follows: TGTGCCAGCAGCTTAGAGGGGCGGACAGATACGCAGTATTTT.